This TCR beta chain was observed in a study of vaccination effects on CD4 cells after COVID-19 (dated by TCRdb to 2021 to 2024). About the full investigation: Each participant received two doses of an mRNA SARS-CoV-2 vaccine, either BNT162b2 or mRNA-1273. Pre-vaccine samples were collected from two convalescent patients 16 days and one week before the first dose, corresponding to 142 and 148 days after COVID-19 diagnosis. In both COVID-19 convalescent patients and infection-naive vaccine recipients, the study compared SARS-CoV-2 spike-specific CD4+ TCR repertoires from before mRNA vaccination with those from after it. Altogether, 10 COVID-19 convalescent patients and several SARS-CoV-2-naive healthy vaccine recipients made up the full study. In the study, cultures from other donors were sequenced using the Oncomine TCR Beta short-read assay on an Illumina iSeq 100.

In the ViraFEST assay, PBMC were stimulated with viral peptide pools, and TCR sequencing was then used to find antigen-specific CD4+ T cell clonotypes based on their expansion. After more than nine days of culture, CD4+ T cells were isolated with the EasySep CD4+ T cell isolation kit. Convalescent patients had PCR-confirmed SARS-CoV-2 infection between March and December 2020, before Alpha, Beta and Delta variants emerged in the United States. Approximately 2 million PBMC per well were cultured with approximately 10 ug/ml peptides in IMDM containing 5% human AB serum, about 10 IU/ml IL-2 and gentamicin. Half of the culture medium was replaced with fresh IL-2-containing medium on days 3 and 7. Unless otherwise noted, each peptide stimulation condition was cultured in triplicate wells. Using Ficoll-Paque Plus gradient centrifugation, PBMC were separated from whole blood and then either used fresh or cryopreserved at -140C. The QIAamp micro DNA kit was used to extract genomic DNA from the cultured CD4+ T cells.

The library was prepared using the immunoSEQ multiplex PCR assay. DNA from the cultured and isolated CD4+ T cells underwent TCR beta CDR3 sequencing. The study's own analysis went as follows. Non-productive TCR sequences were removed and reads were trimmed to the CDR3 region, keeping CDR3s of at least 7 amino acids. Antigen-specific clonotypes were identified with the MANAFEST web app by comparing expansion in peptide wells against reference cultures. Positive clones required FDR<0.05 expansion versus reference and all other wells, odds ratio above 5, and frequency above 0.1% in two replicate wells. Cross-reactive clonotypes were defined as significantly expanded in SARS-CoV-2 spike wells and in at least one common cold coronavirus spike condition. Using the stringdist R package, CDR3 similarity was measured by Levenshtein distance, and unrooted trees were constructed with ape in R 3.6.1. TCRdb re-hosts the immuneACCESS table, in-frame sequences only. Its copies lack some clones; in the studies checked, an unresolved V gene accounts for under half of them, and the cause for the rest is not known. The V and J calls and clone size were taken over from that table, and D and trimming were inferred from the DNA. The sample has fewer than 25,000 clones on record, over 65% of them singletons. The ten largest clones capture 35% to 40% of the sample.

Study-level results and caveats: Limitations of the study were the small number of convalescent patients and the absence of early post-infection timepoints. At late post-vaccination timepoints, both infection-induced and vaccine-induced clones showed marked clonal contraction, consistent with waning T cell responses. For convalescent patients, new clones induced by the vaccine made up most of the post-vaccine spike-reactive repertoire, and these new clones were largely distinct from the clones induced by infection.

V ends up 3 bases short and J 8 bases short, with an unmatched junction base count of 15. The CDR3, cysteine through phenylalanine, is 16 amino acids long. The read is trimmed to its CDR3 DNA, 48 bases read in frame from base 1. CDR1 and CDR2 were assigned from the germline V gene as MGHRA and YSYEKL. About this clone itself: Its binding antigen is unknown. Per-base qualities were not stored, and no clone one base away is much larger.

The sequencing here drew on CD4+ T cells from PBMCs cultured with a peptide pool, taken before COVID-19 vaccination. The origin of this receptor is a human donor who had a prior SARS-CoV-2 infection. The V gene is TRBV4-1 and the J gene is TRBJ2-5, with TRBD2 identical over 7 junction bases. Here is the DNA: TGCGCCAGCAGCCAGATAAACATACTAGCGTTCGGTACCCAGTACTTC. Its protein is CASSQINILAFGTQYF.